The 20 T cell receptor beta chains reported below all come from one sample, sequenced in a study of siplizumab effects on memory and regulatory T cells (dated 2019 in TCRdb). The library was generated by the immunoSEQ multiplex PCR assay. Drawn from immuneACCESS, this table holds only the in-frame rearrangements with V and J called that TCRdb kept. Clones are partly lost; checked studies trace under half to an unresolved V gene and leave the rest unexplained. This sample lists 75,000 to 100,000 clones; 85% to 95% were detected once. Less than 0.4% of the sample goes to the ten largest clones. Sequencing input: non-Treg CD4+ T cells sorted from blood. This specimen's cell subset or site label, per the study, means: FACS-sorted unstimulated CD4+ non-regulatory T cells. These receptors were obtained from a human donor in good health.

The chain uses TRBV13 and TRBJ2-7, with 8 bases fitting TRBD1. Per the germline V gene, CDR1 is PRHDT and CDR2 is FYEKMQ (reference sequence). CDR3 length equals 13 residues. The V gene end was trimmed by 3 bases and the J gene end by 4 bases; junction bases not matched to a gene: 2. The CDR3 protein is CASSLTGDYEQYF. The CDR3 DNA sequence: TGTGCCAGCAGCTTGACAGGGGATTACGAGCAGTACTTC.

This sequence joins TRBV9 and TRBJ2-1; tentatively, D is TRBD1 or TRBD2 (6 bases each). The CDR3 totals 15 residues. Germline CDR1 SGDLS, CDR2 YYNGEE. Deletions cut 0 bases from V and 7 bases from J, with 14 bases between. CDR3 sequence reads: CASSVGGRQGNEQFF. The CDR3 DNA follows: TGTGCCAGCAGCGTAGGTGGGAGGCAGGGGAATGAGCAGTTCTTC.

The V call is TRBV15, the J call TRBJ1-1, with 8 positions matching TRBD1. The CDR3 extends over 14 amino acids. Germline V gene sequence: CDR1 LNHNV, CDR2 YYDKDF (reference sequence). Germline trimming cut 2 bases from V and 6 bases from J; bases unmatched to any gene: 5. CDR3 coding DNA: TGTGCCACCAGCAGACAGGGGGCTTATTCTGAAGCTTTCTTT. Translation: CATSRQGAYSEAFF.

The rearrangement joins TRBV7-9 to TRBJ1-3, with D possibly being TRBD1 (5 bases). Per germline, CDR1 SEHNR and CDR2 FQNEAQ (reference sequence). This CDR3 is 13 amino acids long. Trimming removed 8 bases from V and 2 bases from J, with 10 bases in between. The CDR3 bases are TGTGCCAGCGCCAGGGAGACTGGAAACACCATATATTTT. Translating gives CASARETGNTIYF.

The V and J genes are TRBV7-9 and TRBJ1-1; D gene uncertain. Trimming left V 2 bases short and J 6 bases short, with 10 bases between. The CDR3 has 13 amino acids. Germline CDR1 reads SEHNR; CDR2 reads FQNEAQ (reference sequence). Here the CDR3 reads CASSLSPLPEAFF. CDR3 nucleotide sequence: TGTGCCAGCAGCTTATCTCCGTTACCTGAAGCTTTCTTT.

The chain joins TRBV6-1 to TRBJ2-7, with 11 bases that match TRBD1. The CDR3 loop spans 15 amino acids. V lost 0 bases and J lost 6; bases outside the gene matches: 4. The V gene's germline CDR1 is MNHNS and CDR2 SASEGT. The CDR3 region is CASSEAGQGASEQYF. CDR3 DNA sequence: TGTGCCAGCAGTGAAGCCGGACAGGGGGCGTCCGAGCAGTACTTC.

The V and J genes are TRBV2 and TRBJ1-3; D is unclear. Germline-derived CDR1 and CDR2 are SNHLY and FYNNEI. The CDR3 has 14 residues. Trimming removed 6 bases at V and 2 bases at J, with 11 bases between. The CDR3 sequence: CASRASVTGNTIYF. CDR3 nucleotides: TGTGCCAGCAGGGCCAGCGTGACTGGAAACACCATATATTTT.

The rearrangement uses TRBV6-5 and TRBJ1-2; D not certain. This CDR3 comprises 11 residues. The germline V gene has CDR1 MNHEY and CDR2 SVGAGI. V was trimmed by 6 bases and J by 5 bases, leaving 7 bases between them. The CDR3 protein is CASRENYGYTF. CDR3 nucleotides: TGTGCCAGCAGGGAAAATTATGGCTACACCTTC.

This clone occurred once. Here the CDR3 DNA reads TGTGCCATCAAGGCTAGCGGACAAGAGACCCAGTACTTC. Residues: CAIKASGQETQYF. V and J are TRBV10-3 and TRBJ2-5; 7 bases are shared with TRBD2. The junction had 4 bases not matched to a gene; V was cut back by 7 bases and J by 2 bases. CDR3 length equals 13 residues. In germline, CDR1 is ENHRY, CDR2 SYGVKD.

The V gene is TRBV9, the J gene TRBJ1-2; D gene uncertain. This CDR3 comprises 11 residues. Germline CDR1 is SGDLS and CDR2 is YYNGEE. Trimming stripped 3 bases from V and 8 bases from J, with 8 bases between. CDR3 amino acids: CASSDDSGYTF. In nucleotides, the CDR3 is TGTGCCAGCAGCGATGACTCGGGCTACACCTTC.

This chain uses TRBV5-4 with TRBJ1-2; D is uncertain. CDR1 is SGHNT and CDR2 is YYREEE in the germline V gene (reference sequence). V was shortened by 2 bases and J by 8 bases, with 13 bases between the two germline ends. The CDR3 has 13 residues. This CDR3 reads CASSFSGVHGYTF. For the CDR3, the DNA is TGTGCCAGCAGCTTTTCAGGTGTACACGGCTACACCTTC.

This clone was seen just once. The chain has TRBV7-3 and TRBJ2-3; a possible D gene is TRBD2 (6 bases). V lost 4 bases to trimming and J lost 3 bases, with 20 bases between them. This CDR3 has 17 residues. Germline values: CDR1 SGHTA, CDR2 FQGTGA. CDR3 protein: CASSSARGLGGTDTQYF. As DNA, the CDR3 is TGTGCCAGCAGCTCTGCTAGGGGATTGGGGGGTACAGATACGCAGTATTTT.

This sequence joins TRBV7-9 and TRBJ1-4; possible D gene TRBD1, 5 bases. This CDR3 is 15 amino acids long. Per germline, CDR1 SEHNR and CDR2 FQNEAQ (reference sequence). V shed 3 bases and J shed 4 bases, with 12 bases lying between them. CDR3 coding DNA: TGTGCCAGCAGCTTGGCGGGACGGGTTAATGAAAAACTGTTTTTT. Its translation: CASSLAGRVNEKLFF.

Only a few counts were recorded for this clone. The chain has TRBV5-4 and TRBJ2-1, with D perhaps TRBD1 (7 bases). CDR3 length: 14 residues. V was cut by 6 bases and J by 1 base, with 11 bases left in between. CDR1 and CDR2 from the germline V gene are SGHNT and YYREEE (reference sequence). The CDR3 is CASNQGGSYNEQFF. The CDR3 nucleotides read TGTGCCAGCAATCAGGGGGGTTCCTACAATGAGCAGTTCTTC. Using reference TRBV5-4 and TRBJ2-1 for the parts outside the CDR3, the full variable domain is ETGVTQSPTHLIKTRGQQVTLRCSSQSGHNTVSWYQQALGQGPQFIFQYYREEENGRGNFPPRFSGLQFPNYSSELNVNALELDDSALYLCASNQGGSYNEQFFGPGTRLTVL.

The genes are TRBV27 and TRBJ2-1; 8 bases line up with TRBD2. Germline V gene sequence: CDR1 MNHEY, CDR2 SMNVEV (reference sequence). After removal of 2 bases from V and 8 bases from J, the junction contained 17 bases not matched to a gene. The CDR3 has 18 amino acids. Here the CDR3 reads CASSLKSGGAVFVYEQFF. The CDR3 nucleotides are TGTGCCAGCAGTTTAAAGAGCGGGGGCGCAGTCTTCGTATATGAGCAGTTCTTC.

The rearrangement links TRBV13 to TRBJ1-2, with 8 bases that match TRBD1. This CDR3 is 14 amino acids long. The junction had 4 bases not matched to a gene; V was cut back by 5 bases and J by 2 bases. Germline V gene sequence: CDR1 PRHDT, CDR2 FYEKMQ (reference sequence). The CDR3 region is CASSKDRANYGYTF. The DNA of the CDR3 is TGTGCCAGCAGCAAGGACAGGGCGAACTATGGCTACACCTTC.

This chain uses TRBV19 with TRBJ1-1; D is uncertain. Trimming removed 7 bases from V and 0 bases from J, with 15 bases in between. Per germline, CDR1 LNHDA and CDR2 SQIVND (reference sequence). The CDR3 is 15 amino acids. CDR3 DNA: TGTGCCAGTAAAACATCCCAAAACATGAACACTGAAGCTTTCTTT. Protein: CASKTSQNMNTEAFF.

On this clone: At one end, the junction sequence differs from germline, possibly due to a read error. The chain's CDR3 is CASSQQRSGETQYF. The CDR3 coding sequence is TGTGCTAGCAGCCAACAGCGTTCCGGGGAGACCCAGTACTTC. The V gene is TRBV7-7, the J gene TRBJ2-5; D is ambiguous. The CDR3 is 14 amino acids. Germline loops: CDR1 SSHAT, CDR2 FNYEAQ (reference sequence).

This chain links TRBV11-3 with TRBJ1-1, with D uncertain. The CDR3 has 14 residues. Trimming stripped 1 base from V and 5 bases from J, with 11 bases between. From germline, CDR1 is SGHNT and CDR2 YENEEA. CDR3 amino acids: CASSLVAPWTEAFF. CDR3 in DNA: TGTGCCAGCAGCTTAGTTGCCCCCTGGACTGAAGCTTTCTTT.

The CDR3 sequence: CASSLPGTNSPLHF. CDR3 in DNA: TGTGCCAGCAGCCTCCCCGGGACAAATTCACCCCTCCACTTT. The chain is built from TRBV27 and TRBJ1-6, with D possibly matching TRBD1 (6 bases). CDR3 length: 14 residues. Germline V CDR1 and CDR2: MNHEY, SMNVEV (reference sequence). Trimming cost V 6 bases and J 7 bases, with 13 bases left between them.